This entry is about one T cell receptor beta chain. What it binds is unknown. Use of 60 Vbeta and 13 Jbeta primers characterized the PCR. Authors' data handling: Per a later analysis, the number of unique TCR beta chains was around 80 million, of which around 9.9 million were shared. The assay was immunoSEQ multiplex PCR, and TCRdb's table has in-frame clones only and misses some. V and J calls and clone size are copied from that table; D and trimming were computed from the DNA. This sample contains approximately 93,000 clones. This sample is drawn from a study of cytomegalovirus exposure and HLA in healthy donors. Study observations and caveats: Being productive about 90% or about 30% of the time was typical of most TCR beta V segments in an earlier analysis.

The TCR originated in a woman in her twenties or thirties in good health and CMV-seronegative. The sequencing input was PBMCs.

CDR3 sequence: CASSFWTSGTDTQYF. The DNA for the CDR3 is TGTGCCAGCAGCTTCTGGACTAGCGGCACAGATACGCAGTATTTT. The chain is built from TRBV7-3 and TRBJ2-3; 9 nucleotides agree with TRBD2. This CDR3 region has 15 residues. Germline CDR1 is SGHTA and CDR2 is FQGTGA. Trimming cost V 3 bases and J 1 base; bases outside gene matches: 2. The entire variable domain, with the rest obtained from reference TRBV7-3 and TRBJ2-3, is as follows: GAGVSQTPSNKVTEKGKYVELRCDPISGHTALYWYRQSLGQGPEFLIYFQGTGAADDSGLPNDRFFAVRPEGSVSTLKIQRTERGDSAVYLCASSFWTSGTDTQYFGPGTRLTVL.